This T cell receptor beta chain was observed in a study of T-cell reconstitution after alpha-beta-depleted transplantation in children. Study-level points and caveats: Several hundred rapidly expanded clones from non-depleted graft cells reportedly supplied alpha-beta T cells about two months post-transplant. T-cell counts and diversity were attributed mostly to newly produced T cells one year after transplant. Surviving recipient T cells and thymic progenitors accounted for the high day-60 TCRbeta diversity observed in some patients.

The TCRbeta library was prepared with unique molecular identifiers. TCRdb itself ran the PCR reads through MiXCR, one entry per CDR3 protein. The sample contains 750,000 to 950,000 distinct CDR3 sequences, roughly 15% of which appear only once. At least ten counts were recorded for this clonotype. The antigen is undetermined. V dropped 5 bases and J dropped 6; count of bases not matched to a gene: 20. The CDR3 is 20 residues long. The germline gives CDR1 MGHRA, CDR2 YSYEKL. The clonotype originates from a male patient between 10 and 17 years old who had a stem cell transplant for acute lymphoblastic leukemia, so the T cells may come from the graft donor. The sample in question was PBMCs, mostly from graft donor cells, obtained 360 days after TCRalphabeta/CD19-depleted stem cell transplant. The chain recombines TRBV4-1 with TRBJ2-7, with 15 bases identical to TRBD2. The chain's CDR3 is CASSSFLGTSGRKVSGEQYF. The DNA for the CDR3 is TGCGCCAGCAGCTCGTTCCTTGGGACTAGCGGGAGGAAAGTTTCGGGCGAGCAGTACTTC.